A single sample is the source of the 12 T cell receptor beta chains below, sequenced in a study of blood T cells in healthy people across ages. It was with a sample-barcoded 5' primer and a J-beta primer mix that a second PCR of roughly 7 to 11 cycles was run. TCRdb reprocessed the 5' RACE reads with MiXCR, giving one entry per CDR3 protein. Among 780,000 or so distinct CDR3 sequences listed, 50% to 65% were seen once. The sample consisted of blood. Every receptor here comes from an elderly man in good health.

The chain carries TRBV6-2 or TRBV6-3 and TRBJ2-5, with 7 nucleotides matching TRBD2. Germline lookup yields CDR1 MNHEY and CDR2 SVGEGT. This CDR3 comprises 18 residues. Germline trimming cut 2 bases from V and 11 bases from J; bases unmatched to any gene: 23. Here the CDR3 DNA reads TGTGCCAGCAGTTACCCTGGCGGGAAGCGGGGTTATTACAATGAGCAGTACTTC. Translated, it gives CASSYPGGKRGYYNEQYF.

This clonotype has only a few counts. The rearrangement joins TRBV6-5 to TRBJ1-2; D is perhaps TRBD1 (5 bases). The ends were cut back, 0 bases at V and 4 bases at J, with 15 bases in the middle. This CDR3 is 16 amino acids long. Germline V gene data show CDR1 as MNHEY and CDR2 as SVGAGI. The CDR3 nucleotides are TGTGCCAGCAGTTACTCGAGTGGGGGGAGTTCCTATGGCTACACCTTC. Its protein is CASSYSSGGSSYGYTF.

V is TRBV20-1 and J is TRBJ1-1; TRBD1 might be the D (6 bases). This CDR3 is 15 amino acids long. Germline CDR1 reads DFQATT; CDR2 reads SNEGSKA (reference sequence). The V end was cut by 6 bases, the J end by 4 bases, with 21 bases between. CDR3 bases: TGCAGTGCCCCCGGACGGGGGCAAGATGGCACTGAAGCTTTCTTT. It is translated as CSAPGRGQDGTEAFF.

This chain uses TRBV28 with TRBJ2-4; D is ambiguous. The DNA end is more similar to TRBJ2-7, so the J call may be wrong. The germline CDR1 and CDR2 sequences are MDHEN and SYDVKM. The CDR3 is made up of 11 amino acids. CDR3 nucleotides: TGTGCCAGCATCGGAACTGGCGAGCAGTACTTC. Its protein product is CASIGTGEQYF.

CDR3 in amino acids: CASSLGDSGRVYSNEQFF. The CDR3, as DNA: TGTGCCAGCAGCTTAGGTGATAGCGGGAGGGTGTACTCCAATGAGCAGTTCTTC. The chain recombines TRBV11-3 with TRBJ2-1, with TRBD2 matching over 11 bases. The germline V gene encodes CDR1 SGHNT and CDR2 YENEEA. The ends lost 1 base at V and 6 bases at J; junction bases unmatched: 11. The CDR3 extends over 18 amino acids.

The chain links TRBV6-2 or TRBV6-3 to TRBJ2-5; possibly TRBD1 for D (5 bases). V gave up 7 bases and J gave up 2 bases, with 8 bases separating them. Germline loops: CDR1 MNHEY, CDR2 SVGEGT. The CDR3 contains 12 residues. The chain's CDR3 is CASTGFQETQYF. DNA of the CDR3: TGTGCCAGCACAGGGTTTCAAGAGACCCAGTACTTC.

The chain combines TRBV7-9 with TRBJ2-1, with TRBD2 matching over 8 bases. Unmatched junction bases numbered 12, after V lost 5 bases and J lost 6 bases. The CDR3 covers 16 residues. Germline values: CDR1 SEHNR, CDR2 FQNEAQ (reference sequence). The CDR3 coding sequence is TGTGCCAGCAGCCAATTAGCGGGAAGGGATGTCAATGAGCAGTTCTTC. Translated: CASSQLAGRDVNEQFF.

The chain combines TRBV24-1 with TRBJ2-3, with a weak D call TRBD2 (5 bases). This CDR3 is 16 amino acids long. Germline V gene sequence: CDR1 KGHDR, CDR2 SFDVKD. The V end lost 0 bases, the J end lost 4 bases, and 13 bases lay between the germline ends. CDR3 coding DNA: TGTGCCACCAGTGATTTGCGGGGTAGTGGGTCAGATACGCAGTATTTT. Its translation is CATSDLRGSGSDTQYF.

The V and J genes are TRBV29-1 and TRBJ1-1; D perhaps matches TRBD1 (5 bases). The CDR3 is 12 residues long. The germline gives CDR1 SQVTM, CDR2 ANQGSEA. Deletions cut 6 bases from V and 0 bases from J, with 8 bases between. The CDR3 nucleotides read TGCAGCGTGCGCAGGGTGAACACTGAAGCTTTCTTT. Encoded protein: CSVRRVNTEAFF.

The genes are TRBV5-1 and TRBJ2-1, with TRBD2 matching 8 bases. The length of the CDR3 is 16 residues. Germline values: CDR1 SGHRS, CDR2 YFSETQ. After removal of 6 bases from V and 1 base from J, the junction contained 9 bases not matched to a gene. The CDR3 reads CASTGGGGGSYNEQFF. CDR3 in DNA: TGCGCCAGCACCGGGGGTGGCGGGGGGTCCTACAATGAGCAGTTCTTC.

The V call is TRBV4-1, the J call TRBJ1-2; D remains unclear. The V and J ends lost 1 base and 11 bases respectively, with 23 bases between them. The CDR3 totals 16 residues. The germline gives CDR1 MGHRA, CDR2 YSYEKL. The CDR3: CASSQGIGAGRVGYTF. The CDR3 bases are TGCGCCAGCAGCCAAGGGATTGGAGCAGGCCGGGTGGGGTACACCTTC.

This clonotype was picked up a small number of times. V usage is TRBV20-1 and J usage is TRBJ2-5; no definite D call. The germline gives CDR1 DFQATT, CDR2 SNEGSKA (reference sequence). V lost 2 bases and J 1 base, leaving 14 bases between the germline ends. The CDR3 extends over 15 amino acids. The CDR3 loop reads CSARSQDNAQETQYF. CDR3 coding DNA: TGCAGTGCTAGATCTCAAGACAACGCCCAAGAGACCCAGTACTTC.